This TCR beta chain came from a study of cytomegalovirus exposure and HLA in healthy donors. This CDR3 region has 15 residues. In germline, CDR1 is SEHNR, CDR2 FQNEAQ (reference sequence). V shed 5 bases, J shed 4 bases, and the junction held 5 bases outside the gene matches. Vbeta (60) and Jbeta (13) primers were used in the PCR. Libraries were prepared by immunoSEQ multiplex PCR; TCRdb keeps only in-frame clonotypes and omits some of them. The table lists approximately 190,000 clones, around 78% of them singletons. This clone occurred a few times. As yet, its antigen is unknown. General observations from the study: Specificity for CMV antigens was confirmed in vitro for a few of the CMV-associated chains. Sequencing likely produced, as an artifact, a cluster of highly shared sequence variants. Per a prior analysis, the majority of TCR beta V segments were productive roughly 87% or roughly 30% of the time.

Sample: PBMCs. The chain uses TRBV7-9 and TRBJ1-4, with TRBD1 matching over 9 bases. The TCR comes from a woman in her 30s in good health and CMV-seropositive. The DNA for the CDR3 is TGTGCCAGCAGCGGGACAGGGAAAAATAATGAAAAACTGTTTTTT. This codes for CASSGTGKNNEKLFF.